This note documents a single T cell receptor beta chain sequence. Antigen specificity is unknown. Healthy individuals of Caucasian origin from Russia, aged about 6 to 100, served as donors. Then a second PCR, running roughly 7 to 11 cycles, was carried out with a sample-barcoded 5' primer and a J-beta primer mix. TCRdb reprocessed the 5' RACE reads via MiXCR and lists one record per CDR3 protein. Of some 1.6 million distinct CDR3 sequences listed, about 35% are singletons. The CDR3 is 15 amino acids. CDR1 is MNHNS and CDR2 is SASEGT in the germline V gene. The J segment lost 4 bases and the V segment lost 6 bases, leaving 7 bases of the junction unmatched. This entry is derived from a study of blood T cells in healthy people across ages. Study results and caveats: Diversity was higher, and naive CD4+ cells more numerous, in long-lived donors than in aged donors. Measured against age, TCR beta diversity per million T cells decreased in a roughly linear manner.

Sequenced material: blood. V gene TRBV6-1 combines with J gene TRBJ2-1, with 9 bases identical to TRBD1. This TCR was sampled from a woman younger than 45 in good health. The CDR3 protein is CASSIDRGTYNEQFF. CDR3 DNA sequence: TGTGCCAGCAGCATTGACAGGGGGACATACAATGAGCAGTTCTTC.